The T cell receptor (beta chain) under discussion was sequenced for a study of multiple sclerosis patients with progressive multifocal leukoencephalopathy. The time point here: approximately 11 months of natalizumab therapy. Sequenced by immunoSEQ multiplex PCR; TCRdb stores in-frame clones only, minus some. The sample shows about 30,000 clones, nearly 90% of them seen only once. Per the germline V gene, CDR1 is SGHTA and CDR2 is FQGTGA. V was pared by 6 bases and J by 4 bases, with 10 bases between. This CDR3 has 13 residues. The TCR was taken from a human donor with multiple sclerosis. The chain couples TRBV7-3 to TRBJ2-1; perhaps TRBD2 as D (6 bases). The sample in question was PBMCs, obtained from a patient treated with natalizumab. The CDR3 nucleotides are TGTGCCAGCAGTTCCGGGGGATACAATGAGCAGTTCTTC. Amino acids: CASSSGGYNEQFF.